The clone carrying this T cell receptor beta chain was found many times. What it binds is unknown. With 4 bases removed from V and 5 bases from J, the gap between germline ends came to 15 bases. Per germline, CDR1 SGHDN and CDR2 FVKESK. The CDR3 contains 15 residues. Assay used: immunoSEQ multiplex PCR; TCRdb lists only in-frame clones, some missing. Of over a million clones listed, 75% to 85% are singletons. The sample originates from a study of shared clonotypes between healthy human individuals. Overall study context: Donors consisted of a couple of women and a few men between 18 and 49.

Study-wide results and caveats: Generally, naive subsets came out with larger estimated richness than memory subsets.

The origin of this receptor is a man aged 18 to 29 in good health. Some clones in this sample may be carry-over from other donors' samples. The sample was memory CD4+ T cells from PBMCs. The subset was: CD45RA-negative fraction. This chain joins TRBV14 and TRBJ2-1; possible D gene TRBD2, 6 bases. Here the CDR3 reads CASSRLGGEDNEQFF. DNA of the CDR3: TGTGCCAGCAGCCGACTCGGCGGGGAAGACAATGAGCAGTTCTTC.